The T cell receptor beta chain under discussion was sequenced for a study of shared clonotypes between healthy human individuals (dated by TCRdb to 2020 to 2021). Regarding the complete study: A couple of women and three men aged 18 to 49 years were included in the cohort. Per donor, three plates each were used for CD4 naive and CD4 memory, two for CD8 naive, and one for CD8 memory. To estimate repertoire size and how much clonotype sharing occurs between individuals, the study deeply sequenced the blood TCR repertoires of several healthy adults. To increase sequencing depth and limit assay-specific biases, TCR repertoire library preparation and sequencing were carried out by different laboratories using diverse techniques. Each donor's leukapheresis produced roughly between roughly 0.94 and 9.5 billion PBMCs. The study at large found these results: Naive subsets generally had larger estimated clonotype richness than memory subsets did. Sampling was restricted to blood, and TCR repertoires in tissues likely differ from the TCR repertoires found in blood. The small number of donors limited the genetic and exposure-history diversity represented. Based on pairwise subsampling, the degree of clonotype sharing among donors was expected to be affected by sequencing depth. Rarefaction of sorted-subset datasets indicated incomplete sequencing despite the large sequencing depth. Compared with non-shared clonotypes, clonotypes shared by all four sorted-subset donors had higher generation probabilities. Sharing across a handful of donors was observed for around 4.8% of naive CD4, less than 4% of naive CD8, over 2% of memory CD4, and roughly 0.4% of memory CD8 clonotypes.

The donors were healthy, HIV-negative adults with no recently reported acute infections or vaccinations. All donors were Caucasian adults living in Nashville, Tennessee, USA. CD4+ T cells were enriched by magnetic negative selection; naive cells were then positively selected on CD45RA, and the negative fraction formed the memory subset. Blood was collected by leukapheresis, and PBMCs were isolated by Ficoll-Histopaque density gradient centrifugation and then cryopreserved in liquid nitrogen vapor phase. Analytical flow cytometry was used to check the purity and quantity of every magnetically sorted T cell population. Each sorted fraction had its genomic DNA isolated and then quantified by UV absorbance on a Nanodrop 2000c. TCR CDR3 regions were amplified from genomic DNA by multiplex PCR using the deep immunoSEQ assay. Extracted genomic DNA from each cell subset was spread evenly across all wells of several immunoSEQ 96-well plates, with each plate serving as a replicate. For sorted subsets, approximately 0.2 ug of genomic DNA, equivalent to tens of thousands of T cell genomes, went into each replicate PCR. Purified libraries were quantified with a Qubit 3.0 fluorometer, sized on a Bioanalyzer 2100, and re-quantified with the KAPA Library Quantification kit. Every immunoSEQ 96-well plate was sequenced on a separate single-read 150-cycle Illumina NextSeq 550 flow cell. From the authors' description of their analysis: Because the immunoSEQ output held only junctional sequences and lacked quality scores, the filtering could not match the filtering applied to full-length reads. To assign V/J genes and CDR3, sequences were annotated using PyIR, a Python wrapper for IgBLAST v1.9, with IMGT germline references. Any read was removed if the V/J assignment was weak (E-value above 1e-6), the CDR3 was missing, or the read contained stop codons, out-of-frame junctions, or ambiguous translated residues. V3J clonotypes were defined as sequences sharing the same inferred V gene, J gene, and CDR3 amino acid sequence. Percentage overlap between repertoires was computed as shared unique clonotypes divided by the size of the smaller repertoire. Three approaches were used to assess repertoire richness: RTK rarefaction, the Chao1 estimator, and Recon v2.1 estimates of unobserved clonotypes. For all TCRbeta clonotypes obtained by the gDNA method from four donors, generation probabilities were computed with OLGA. This immuneACCESS table, as held by TCRdb, lists in-frame sequences with V and J called but not all clones. Of the missing ones, under half trace to an unresolved V gene in checked studies; the others have no known cause. V and J calls and clone size are given by that table; D and trimming were obtained from the DNA. A total of some 2,500,000 clones appear in this sample, 80% to 95% of them only once. The top ten clonotypes cover around 0.4% of the sample.

For this clone: Its antigen is still unknown. Base qualities are missing; no much larger clone stands one base away.

Including the terminal cysteine and phenylalanine, the CDR3 comprises 14 residues. Just the 42-base CDR3 DNA is kept, in frame starting at base 1. The germline V gene (reference sequence) sets CDR1 to MNHEY and CDR2 to SMNVEV. V is pared back by 8 bases and J by 3 bases, with 16 bases lying between the germline termini. The sample consisted of naive CD4+ T cells from PBMCs. The cell subset or site label corresponds to: CD45RA+ positively selected. The rearranged segments are TRBV27 and TRBJ1-1; TRBD1 is a weak D gene call, 5 bases matching. This clonotype was sampled from a man aged 18-30 years in good health. Some clones in this sample may be carry-over from other donors' samples. This receptor has the CDR3 CASGIGAFDTEAFF. The sequenced DNA is TGTGCCAGCGGAATTGGGGCTTTCGACACTGAAGCTTTCTTT.